These T cell receptor beta chains were read from a single sample in a study of CD8 T cells in ankylosing spondylitis. TCRdb reprocessed the 5' RACE reads via MiXCR and lists one record per CDR3 protein. Among hundreds of thousands of distinct CDR3 sequences listed, about 13% were seen once. Sequenced sample: blood, either unsorted or a sorted T cell fraction (not recorded which). The receptors derive from a male donor with ankylosing spondylitis. CDR3s include the opening cysteine and the closing phenylalanine or tryptophan. A D gene is named only where the DNA matches it firmly. Not every row has a clone size; where given, it reads once, few, many or a size class.

TRBD1 many TRBJ2-2 TRBV29-1 CSVVAGGVSSNTGELFF TGCAGCGTTGTGGCAGGGGGAGTAAGCTCGAACACCGGGGAGCTGTTTTTT
. . TRBJ2-3 TRBV7-2 CASRWSDTQYF TGTGCCAGCAGGTGGTCGGATACGCAGTATTTT
. . TRBJ1-6 TRBV3-1 CASSPRGSPLHF TGTGCCAGCAGCCCTCGTGGGTCACCCCTCCACTTT
. few TRBJ1-1 TRBV6-1 CASSEAGDLNTEAFF TGTGCCAGCAGTGAAGCGGGTGATTTGAACACTGAAGCTTTCTTT
TRBD2 few TRBJ2-1 TRBV24-1 CATSDTTLAGGGNEQFF TGTGCCACCAGTGATACCACTCTAGCGGGAGGGGGCAATGAGCAGTTCTTC
. few TRBJ2-7 TRBV5-1 CASSSPSDSYEQYF TGCGCCAGCAGCTCTCCTAGCGACTCCTACGAGCAGTACTTC
TRBD2 . TRBJ2-1 TRBV11-2 CASSLGRLAGVSEQFF TGTGCCAGCAGCTTAGGTCGACTAGCGGGAGTGAGTGAGCAGTTCTTC
. . TRBJ2-7 TRBV29-1 CSVEDRSRYEQYF TGCAGCGTTGAAGATCGTAGCAGGTACGAGCAGTACTTC
TRBD2 once TRBJ2-7 TRBV5-6 CASSRAGVSYEQYF TGTGCCAGCAGCCGTGCGGGGGTCTCCTACGAGCAGTACTTC
. many TRBJ2-5 TRBV5-1 CASSLDIWSARGEETQYF TGCGCCAGCAGCTTGGACATATGGAGCGCCCGAGGGGAAGAGACCCAGTACTTC
. few TRBJ1-1 TRBV7-9 CASSKMQVRDTEAFF TGTGCCAGCAGCAAAATGCAGGTACGGGACACTGAAGCTTTCTTT